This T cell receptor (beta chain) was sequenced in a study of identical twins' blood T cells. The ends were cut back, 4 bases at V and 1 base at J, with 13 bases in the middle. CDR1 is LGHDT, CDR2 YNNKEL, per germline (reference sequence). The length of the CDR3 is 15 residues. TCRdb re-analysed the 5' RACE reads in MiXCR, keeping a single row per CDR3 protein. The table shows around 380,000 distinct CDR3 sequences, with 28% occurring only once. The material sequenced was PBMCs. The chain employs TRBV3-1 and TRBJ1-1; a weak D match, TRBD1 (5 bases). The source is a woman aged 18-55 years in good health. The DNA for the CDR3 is TGTGCCAGCAGCCCACCCAAAGGGACGAACACTGAAGCTTTCTTT. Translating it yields CASSPPKGTNTEAFF.